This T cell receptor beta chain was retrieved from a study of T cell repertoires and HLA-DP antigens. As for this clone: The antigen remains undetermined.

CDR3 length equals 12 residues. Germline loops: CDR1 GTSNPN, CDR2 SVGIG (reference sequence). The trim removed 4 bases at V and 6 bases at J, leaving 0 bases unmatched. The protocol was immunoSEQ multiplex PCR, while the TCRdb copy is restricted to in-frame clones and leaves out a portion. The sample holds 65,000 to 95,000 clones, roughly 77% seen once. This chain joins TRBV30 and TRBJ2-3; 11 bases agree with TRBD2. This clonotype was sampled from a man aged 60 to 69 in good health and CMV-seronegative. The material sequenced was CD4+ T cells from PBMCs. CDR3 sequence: CAWTSGGDTQYF. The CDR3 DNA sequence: TGTGCCTGGACTAGCGGGGGGGATACGCAGTATTTT.